The source of this T cell receptor beta chain is a study of cytomegalovirus exposure and HLA in healthy donors. Study results and caveats: In a later analysis, specific HLA alleles were associated with 16,000 or so TCR beta sequences at a 0.05 false discovery rate. A classifier reportedly called cytomegalovirus status with high sensitivity and specificity.

The PCR made use of 60 Vbeta and 13 Jbeta primers. The assay was immunoSEQ multiplex PCR, and TCRdb's table has in-frame clones only and misses some. This repertoire shows roughly 120,000 clones, roughly 62% found once; its top ten account for 1.5% to 2%. On this clone itself: Its antigen is still unknown.

J lost 4 bases, V lost 2 bases, and 3 bases had no gene match. This CDR3 spans 15 amino acids. CDR1 is MNHEY, CDR2 SVGAGI, per germline. Sequences were obtained from PBMCs. The TCR originated in a man younger than 40 in good health and CMV-seropositive. The chain links TRBV6-5 to TRBJ1-5, with TRBD1 matching 9 bases. The CDR3 nucleotides are TGTGCCAGCAGTTACCGGACAGGGGAGAATCAGCCCCAGCATTTT. This codes for CASSYRTGENQPQHF.